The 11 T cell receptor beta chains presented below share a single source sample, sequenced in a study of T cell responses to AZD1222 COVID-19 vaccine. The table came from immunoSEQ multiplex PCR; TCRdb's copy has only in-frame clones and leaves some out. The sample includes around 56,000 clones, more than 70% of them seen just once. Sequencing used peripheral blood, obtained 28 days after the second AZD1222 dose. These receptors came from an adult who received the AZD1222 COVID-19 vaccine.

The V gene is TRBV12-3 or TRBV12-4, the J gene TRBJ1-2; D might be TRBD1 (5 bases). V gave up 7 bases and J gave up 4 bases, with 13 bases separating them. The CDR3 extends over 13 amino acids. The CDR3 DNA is TGTGCCAGCACCTCCGACAGAGTCTATGGCTACACCTTC. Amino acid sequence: CASTSDRVYGYTF.

CDR3 DNA: TGCGCCAGCAGCCTAGATCCCGGACAGGGCATCTACGAGCAGTACTTC. Translation gives CASSLDPGQGIYEQYF. J is TRBJ2-7 and V is TRBV4-1, with 8 bases fitting TRBD1. The CDR3 runs to 16 residues. V shed 4 bases, J shed 3 bases, and the junction held 11 bases outside the gene matches. Per the germline V gene, CDR1 is MGHRA and CDR2 is YSYEKL.

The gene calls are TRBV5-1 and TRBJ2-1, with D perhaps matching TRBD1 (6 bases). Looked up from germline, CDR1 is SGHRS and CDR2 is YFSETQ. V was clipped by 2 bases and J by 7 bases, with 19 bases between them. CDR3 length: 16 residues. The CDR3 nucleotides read TGCGCCAGCAGCTTCCGGACAGACTTGTTCTGGAATGAGCAGTTCTTC. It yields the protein CASSFRTDLFWNEQFF.

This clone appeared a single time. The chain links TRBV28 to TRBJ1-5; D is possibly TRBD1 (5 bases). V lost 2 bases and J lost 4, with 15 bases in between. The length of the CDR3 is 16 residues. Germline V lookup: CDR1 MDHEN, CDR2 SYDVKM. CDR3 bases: TGTGCCAGCAGTTTAGGGGACGGGGCGGGGAATCAGCCCCAGCATTTT. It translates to CASSLGDGAGNQPQHF.

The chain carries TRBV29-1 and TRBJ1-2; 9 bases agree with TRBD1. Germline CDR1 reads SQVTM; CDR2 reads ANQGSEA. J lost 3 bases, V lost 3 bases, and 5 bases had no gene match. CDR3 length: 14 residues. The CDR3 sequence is CSVESRDRDYGYTF. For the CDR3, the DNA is TGCAGCGTTGAGTCTAGGGACAGGGACTATGGCTACACCTTC.

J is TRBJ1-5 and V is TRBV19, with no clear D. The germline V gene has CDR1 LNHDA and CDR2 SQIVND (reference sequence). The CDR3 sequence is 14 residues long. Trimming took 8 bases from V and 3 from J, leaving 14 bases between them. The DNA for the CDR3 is TGTGCCAGTCGAATACGGCATGACAATCAGCCCCAGCATTTT. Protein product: CASRIRHDNQPQHF. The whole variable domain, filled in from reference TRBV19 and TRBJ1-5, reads DGGITQSPKYLFRKEGQNVTLSCEQNLNHDAMYWYRQDPGQGLRLIYYSQIVNDFQKGDIAEGYSVSREKKESFPLTVTSAQKNPTAFYLCASRIRHDNQPQHFGDGTRLSIL.

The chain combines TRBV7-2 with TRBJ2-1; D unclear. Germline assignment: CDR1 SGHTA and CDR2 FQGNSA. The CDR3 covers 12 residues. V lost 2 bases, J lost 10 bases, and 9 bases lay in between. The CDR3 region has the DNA TGTGCCAGCAGCTTAATGGGCGCAGAGCAGTTCTTC. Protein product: CASSLMGAEQFF.

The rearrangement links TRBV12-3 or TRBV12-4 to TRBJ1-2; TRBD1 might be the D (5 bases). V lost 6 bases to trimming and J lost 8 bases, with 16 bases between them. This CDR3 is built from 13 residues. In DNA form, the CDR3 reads TGTGCCAGCAGCCCCAGGGCCCAGGAAGGCTACACCTTC. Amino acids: CASSPRAQEGYTF.

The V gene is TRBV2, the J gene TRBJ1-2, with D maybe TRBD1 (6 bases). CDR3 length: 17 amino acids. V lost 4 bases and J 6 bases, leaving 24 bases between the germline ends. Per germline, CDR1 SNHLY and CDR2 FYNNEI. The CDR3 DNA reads TGTGCCAGCAGTGTTCCTCCGGACAGACGGAGGCCCGATGGCTACACCTTC. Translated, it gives CASSVPPDRRRPDGYTF.

DNA of the CDR3: TGTGCCAGCAGTACTAGCGGGAAAATCACAGATACGCAGTATTTT. Residues: CASSTSGKITDTQYF. V usage is TRBV2 and J usage is TRBJ2-3, with 10 positions matching TRBD2. With 5 bases clipped from V and 2 bases from J, the junction kept 4 bases outside the gene matches. The CDR3 has 15 amino acids. The germline CDR1 and CDR2 sequences are SNHLY and FYNNEI. Combining the CDR3 with reference TRBV2 and TRBJ2-3 gives the whole variable domain EPEVTQTPSHQVTQMGQEVILRCVPISNHLYFYWYRQILGQKVEFLVSFYNNEISEKSEIFDDQFSVERPDGSNFTLKIRSTKLEDSAMYFCASSTSGKITDTQYFGPGTRLTVL.

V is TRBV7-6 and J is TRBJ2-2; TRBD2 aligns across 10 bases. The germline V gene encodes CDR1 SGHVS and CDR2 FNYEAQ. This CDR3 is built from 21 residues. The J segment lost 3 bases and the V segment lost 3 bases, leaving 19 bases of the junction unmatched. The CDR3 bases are TGTGCCAGCAGCTTCCCCCCGCGGCTAGCGGGAGAAAATCGGCACACCGGGGAGCTGTTTTTT. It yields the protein CASSFPPRLAGENRHTGELFF.